The 3 T cell receptor beta chains below all came from one sample that was sequenced in a study of blood T cell repertoires in COVID-19. TCRdb's table, derived via immunoSEQ multiplex PCR, lists solely in-frame clones and lacks some. There are around 68,000 clones in the sample; roughly three quarters occur only once, and approximately 10% lies in the top ten. What was sequenced was peripheral blood. These receptors originate from a woman aged 50 to 60 with acute or convalescent COVID-19.

CDR3 region: CASSTGQGAYEQYF. The DNA for the CDR3 is TGTGCCAGCAGCACCGGACAGGGGGCCTACGAGCAGTACTTC. This rearrangement joins TRBV9 to TRBJ2-7, with TRBD1 matching over 10 bases. V trimming: 4 bases; J trimming: 2 bases; junction bases outside the gene matches: 3. The CDR3 runs to 14 residues. Germline V gives CDR1 SGDLS, CDR2 YYNGEE.

The rearrangement uses TRBV4-2 and TRBJ2-3; 10 bases fit TRBD2. Germline trimming cut 1 base from V and 2 bases from J; bases unmatched to any gene: 18. The CDR3 is 21 residues long. The V gene's germline CDR1 is LGHNA and CDR2 YNFKEQ. The CDR3 sequence is CASSQAQRLAGLATPTDTQYF. CDR3 in DNA: TGTGCCAGCAGCCAAGCGCAAAGACTAGCGGGCCTAGCGACCCCCACAGATACGCAGTATTTT.

In the case of this clone: The sample contains more than one DNA sequence encoding this CDR3. The chain couples TRBV2 to TRBJ1-2; TRBD1 is a possible D gene (6 bases). Trimming stripped 4 bases from V and 5 bases from J, with 8 bases between. This CDR3 comprises 12 residues. In germline, CDR1 is SNHLY, CDR2 FYNNEI. The DNA of the CDR3 is TGTGCCAGCAGTGGTCAGGGGTATGGCTACACCTTC. Its protein is CASSGQGYGYTF.